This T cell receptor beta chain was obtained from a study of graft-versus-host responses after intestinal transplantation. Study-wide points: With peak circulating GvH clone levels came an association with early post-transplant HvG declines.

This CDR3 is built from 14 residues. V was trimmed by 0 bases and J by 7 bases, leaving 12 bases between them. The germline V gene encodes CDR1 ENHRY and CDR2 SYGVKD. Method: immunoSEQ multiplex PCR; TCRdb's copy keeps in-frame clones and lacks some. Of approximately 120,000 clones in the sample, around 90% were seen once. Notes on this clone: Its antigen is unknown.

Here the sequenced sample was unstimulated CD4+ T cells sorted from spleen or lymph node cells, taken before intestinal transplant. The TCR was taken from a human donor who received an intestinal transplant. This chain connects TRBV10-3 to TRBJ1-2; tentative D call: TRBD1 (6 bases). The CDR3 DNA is TGTGCCATCAGTGAGTCCACAGGGTTCGGTGGCTACACCTTC. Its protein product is CAISESTGFGGYTF.